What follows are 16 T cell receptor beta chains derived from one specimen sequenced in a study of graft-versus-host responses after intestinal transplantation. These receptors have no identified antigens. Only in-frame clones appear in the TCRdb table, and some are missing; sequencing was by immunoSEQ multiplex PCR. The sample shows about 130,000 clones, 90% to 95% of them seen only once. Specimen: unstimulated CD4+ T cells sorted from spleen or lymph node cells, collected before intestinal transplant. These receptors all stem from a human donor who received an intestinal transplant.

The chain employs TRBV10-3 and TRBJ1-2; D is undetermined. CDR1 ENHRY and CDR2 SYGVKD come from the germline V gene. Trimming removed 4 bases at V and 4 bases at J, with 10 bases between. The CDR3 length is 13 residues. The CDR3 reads CAISGNSFYGYTF. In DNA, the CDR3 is TGTGCCATCAGTGGCAACAGCTTCTATGGCTACACCTTC.

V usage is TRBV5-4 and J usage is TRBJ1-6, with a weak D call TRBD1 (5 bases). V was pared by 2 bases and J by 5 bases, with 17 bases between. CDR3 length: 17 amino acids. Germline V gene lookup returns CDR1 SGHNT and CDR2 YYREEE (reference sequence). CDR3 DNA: TGTGCCAGCAGCTTCATGGGGGTCCATATCCATAATTCACCCCTCCACTTT. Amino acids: CASSFMGVHIHNSPLHF.

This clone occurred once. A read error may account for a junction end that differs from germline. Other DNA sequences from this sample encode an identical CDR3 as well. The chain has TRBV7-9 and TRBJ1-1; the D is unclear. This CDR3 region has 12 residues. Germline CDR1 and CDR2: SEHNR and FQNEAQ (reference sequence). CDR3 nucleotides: TGCGCCAGCAGCTCTCGGAGGACTGAAGCTTTCTTT. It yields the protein CASSSRRTEAFF.

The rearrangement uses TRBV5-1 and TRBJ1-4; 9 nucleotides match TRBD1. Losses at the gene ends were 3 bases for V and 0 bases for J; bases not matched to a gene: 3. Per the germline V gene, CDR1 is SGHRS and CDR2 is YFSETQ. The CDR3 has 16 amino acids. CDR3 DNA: TGCGCCAGCAGCTCGGGGACAGGGCCAACTAATGAAAAACTGTTTTTT. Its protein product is CASSSGTGPTNEKLFF. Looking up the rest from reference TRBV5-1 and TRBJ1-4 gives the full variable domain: KAGVTQTPRYLIKTRGQQVTLSCSPISGHRSVSWYQQTPGQGLQFLFEYFSETQRNKGNFPGRFSGRQFSNSRSEMNVSTLELGDSALYLCASSSGTGPTNEKLFFGSGTQLSVL.

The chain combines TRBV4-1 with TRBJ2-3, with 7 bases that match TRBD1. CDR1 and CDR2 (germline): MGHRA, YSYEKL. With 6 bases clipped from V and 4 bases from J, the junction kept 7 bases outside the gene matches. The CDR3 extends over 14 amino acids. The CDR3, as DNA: TGCGCCAGCAGATACAGGGGCACCCCAGATACGCAGTATTTT. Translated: CASRYRGTPDTQYF.

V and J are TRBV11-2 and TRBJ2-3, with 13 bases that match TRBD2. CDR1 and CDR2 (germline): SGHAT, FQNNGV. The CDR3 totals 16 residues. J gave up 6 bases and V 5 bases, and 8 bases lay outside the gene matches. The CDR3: CASSRLAGGLGDTQYF. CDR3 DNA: TGTGCCAGCAGCCGACTAGCGGGGGGCCTCGGCGATACGCAGTATTTT.

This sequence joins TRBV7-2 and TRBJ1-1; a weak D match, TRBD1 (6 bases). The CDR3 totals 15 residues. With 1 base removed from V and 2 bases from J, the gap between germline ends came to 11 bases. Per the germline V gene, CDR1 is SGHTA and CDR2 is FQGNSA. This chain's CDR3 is CASSLGGASNTEAFF. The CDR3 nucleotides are TGTGCCAGCAGCTTAGGGGGGGCCTCAAACACTGAAGCTTTCTTT.

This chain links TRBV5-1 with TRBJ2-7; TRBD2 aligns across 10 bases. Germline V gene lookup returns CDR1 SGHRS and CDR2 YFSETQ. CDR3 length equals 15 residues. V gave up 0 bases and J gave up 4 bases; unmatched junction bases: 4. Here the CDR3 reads CASSLAAGGPYEQYF. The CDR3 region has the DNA TGCGCCAGCAGCTTGGCAGCGGGGGGGCCTTACGAGCAGTACTTC.

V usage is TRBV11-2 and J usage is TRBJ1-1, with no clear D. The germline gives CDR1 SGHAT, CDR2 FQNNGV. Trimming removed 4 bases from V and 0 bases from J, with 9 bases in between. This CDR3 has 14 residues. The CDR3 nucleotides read TGTGCCAGCAGCTGGAAACTACTGAACACTGAAGCTTTCTTT. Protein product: CASSWKLLNTEAFF.

The CDR3 reads CASSPSYNEQFF. The CDR3 DNA is TGTGCCAGCAGCCCCTCCTACAATGAGCAGTTCTTC. This chain uses TRBV11-3 with TRBJ2-1; D remains ambiguous. Germline V gene data show CDR1 as SGHNT and CDR2 as YENEEA. The CDR3 totals 12 residues. The V and J ends lost 5 bases and 0 bases respectively, with 2 bases between them.

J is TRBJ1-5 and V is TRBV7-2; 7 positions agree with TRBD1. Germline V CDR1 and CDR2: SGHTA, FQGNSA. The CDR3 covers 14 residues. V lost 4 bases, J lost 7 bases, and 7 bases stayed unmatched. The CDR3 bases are TGTGCCAGCAGCTCTAATCACAGGGGCCAGCCCCAGCATTTT. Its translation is CASSSNHRGQPQHF.

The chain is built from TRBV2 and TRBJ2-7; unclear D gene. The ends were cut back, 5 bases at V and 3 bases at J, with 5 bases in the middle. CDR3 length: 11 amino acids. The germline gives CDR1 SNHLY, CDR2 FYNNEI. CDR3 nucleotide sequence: TGTGCCAGCAGTTACTACTACGAGCAGTACTTC. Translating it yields CASSYYYEQYF.

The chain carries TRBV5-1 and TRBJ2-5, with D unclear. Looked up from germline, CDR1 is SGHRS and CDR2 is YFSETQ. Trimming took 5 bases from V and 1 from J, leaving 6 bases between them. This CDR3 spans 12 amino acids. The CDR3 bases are TGCGCCAGCAGTTTTCTCCAAGAGACCCAGTACTTC. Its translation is CASSFLQETQYF.

The CDR3 region has the DNA TGTGCCATTGCGACCTTTAGCGGGGCTTCCTACGAGCAGTACTTC. It yields the protein CAIATFSGASYEQYF. The chain employs TRBV10-3 and TRBJ2-7; 8 positions match TRBD2. The CDR3 length is 15 residues. CDR1 and CDR2 (germline): ENHRY, SYGVKD. The ends lost 9 bases at V and 1 base at J; junction bases unmatched: 11.

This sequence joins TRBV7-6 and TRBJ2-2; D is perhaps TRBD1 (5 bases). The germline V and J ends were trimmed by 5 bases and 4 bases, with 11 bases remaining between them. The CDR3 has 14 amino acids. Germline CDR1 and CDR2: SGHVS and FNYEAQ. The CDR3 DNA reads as TGTGCCAGCAGCCCTCCCAGGGCCACCGGGGAGCTGTTTTTT. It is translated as CASSPPRATGELFF.

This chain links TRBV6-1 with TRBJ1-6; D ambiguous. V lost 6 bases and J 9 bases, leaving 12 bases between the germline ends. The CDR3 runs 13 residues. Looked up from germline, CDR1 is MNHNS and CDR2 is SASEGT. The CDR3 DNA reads TGTGCCAGCAGCCGACGAGGGCCTTCACCCCTCCACTTT. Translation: CASSRRGPSPLHF.